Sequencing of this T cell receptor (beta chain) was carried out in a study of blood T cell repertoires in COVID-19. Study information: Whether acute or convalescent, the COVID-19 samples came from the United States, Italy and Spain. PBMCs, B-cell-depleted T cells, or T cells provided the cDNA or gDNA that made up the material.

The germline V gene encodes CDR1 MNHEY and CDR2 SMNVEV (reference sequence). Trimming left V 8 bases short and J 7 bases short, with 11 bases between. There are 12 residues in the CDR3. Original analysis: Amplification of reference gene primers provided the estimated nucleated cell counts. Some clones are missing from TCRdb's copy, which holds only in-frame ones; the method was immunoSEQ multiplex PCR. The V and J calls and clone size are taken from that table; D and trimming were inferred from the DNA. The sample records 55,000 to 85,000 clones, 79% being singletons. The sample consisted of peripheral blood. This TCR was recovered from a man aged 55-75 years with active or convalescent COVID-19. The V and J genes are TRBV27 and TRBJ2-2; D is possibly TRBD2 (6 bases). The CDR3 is CASQSGVGELFF. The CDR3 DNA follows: TGTGCCAGCCAGTCGGGGGTCGGGGAGCTGTTTTTT.